This passage covers 21 T cell receptor beta chains from one sample sequenced in a study of blood T cell repertoires in COVID-19 (dated by TCRdb to the early 2020s). Receptor amplification or capture employed the immunoSEQ multiplex PCR assay. Held by TCRdb, this immuneACCESS table contains in-frame sequences only and omits some clones. Under half of the omission traces to an unresolved V gene where checked; the cause of the rest is unknown. The table for this sample lists approximately 530,000 clones; roughly nine tenths of them were counted only once. The ten largest clones represent about 8% of the sample. The sequencing input was peripheral blood. The receptors were sampled from a woman aged 45-59 years with COVID-19, enrolled during active disease.

V usage is TRBV18 and J usage is TRBJ1-5, with 8 bases identical to TRBD1. The CDR3 has 15 residues. The trim removed 3 bases at V and 1 base at J, leaving 2 bases unmatched. Germline V lookup: CDR1 KGHSH, CDR2 LQKENI. The CDR3, as DNA: TGTGCCAGCTCACCTACAGGGGGAAGCAATCAGCCCCAGCATTTT. It is translated as CASSPTGGSNQPQHF. Based on the CDR3 plus reference TRBV18 and TRBJ1-5, the full variable domain is NAGVMQNPRHLVRRRGQEARLRCSPMKGHSHVYWYRQLPEEGLKFMVYLQKENIIDESGMPKERFSAEFPKEGPSILRIQQVVRGDSAAYFCASSPTGGSNQPQHFGDGTRLSIL.

The rearrangement uses TRBV3-1 (or the pseudogene TRBV3-2) and TRBJ2-5; D might be TRBD1 (6 bases). V was shortened by 0 bases and J by 4 bases, with 15 bases between the two germline ends. The CDR3 spans 16 residues. Germline CDR1 and CDR2: LGHDT and YNNKEL (reference sequence). The CDR3 nucleotides are TGTGCCAGCAGCCAAGACAGGGGCCTAGCCGGAGAGACCCAGTACTTC. Protein: CASSQDRGLAGETQYF.

V and J are TRBV29-1 and TRBJ2-1; the match to TRBD2 covers 8 bases. The CDR3 spans 14 residues. Germline CDR1 and CDR2: SQVTM and ANQGSEA. V shed 4 bases and J 4 bases; nucleotides not matched to a gene: 6. The CDR3 reads CSVGNSGAYNEQFF. The CDR3, as DNA: TGCAGCGTTGGAAATAGCGGGGCATACAATGAGCAGTTCTTC.

This clone occurred once. V usage is TRBV5-1 and J usage is TRBJ1-4; possibly TRBD1 for D (5 bases). CDR3 length equals 13 residues. The germline V gene encodes CDR1 SGHRS and CDR2 YFSETQ. Trimming took 0 bases from V and 8 from J, leaving 8 bases between them. This CDR3 reads CASSLVRAEKLFF. In DNA, the CDR3 is TGCGCCAGCAGCTTGGTCAGGGCAGAAAAACTGTTTTTT. The full variable domain, with the rest looked up from reference TRBV5-1 and TRBJ1-4, is KAGVTQTPRYLIKTRGQQVTLSCSPISGHRSVSWYQQTPGQGLQFLFEYFSETQRNKGNFPGRFSGRQFSNSRSEMNVSTLELGDSALYLCASSLVRAEKLFFGSGTQLSVL.

The DNA for the CDR3 is TGCGCCAGCAGCCCCCCGGGGAACACTGAAGCTTTCTTT. Translated, it gives CASSPPGNTEAFF. This sequence joins TRBV10-1 and TRBJ1-1, with unresolved D. V was cut by 6 bases and J by 1 base, with 9 bases left in between. Germline loops: CDR1 WNHNN, CDR2 SYGVQD (reference sequence). The CDR3 has 13 amino acids.

The rearrangement uses TRBV19 and TRBJ1-1; D uncertain. V lost 6 bases and J 1 base, leaving 12 bases between the germline ends. This CDR3 region has 14 residues. Germline V CDR1 and CDR2: LNHDA, SQIVND (reference sequence). The CDR3 reads CASRAAHKNTEAFF. In DNA form, the CDR3 reads TGTGCCAGTAGGGCGGCACACAAGAACACTGAAGCTTTCTTT.

The chain is built from TRBV5-4 and TRBJ2-3, with D possibly TRBD1 on 6 matching bases. CDR3 size: 15 residues. V was clipped by 0 bases and J by 1 base, with 9 bases between them. The V gene's germline CDR1 is SGHNT and CDR2 YYREEE (reference sequence). The CDR3 spells CASSLGTDRTDTQYF. The DNA for the CDR3 is TGTGCCAGCAGCTTGGGGACAGATCGCACAGATACGCAGTATTTT.

The genes are TRBV12-5 and TRBJ2-7; 7 positions match TRBD2. V dropped 5 bases and J dropped 3; count of bases not matched to a gene: 7. The CDR3 has 14 amino acids. Germline CDR1 LGHNT, CDR2 FRNRAP. The CDR3 region is CASGIGTIRYEQYF. For the CDR3, the DNA is TGTGCTAGTGGTATCGGGACTATCCGCTACGAGCAGTACTTC.

About this clone itself: The identical CDR3 is also encoded by other nucleotide sequences in the sample. This chain joins TRBV18 and TRBJ2-1, with a tentative D call TRBD2 (6 bases). The CDR3 runs 12 residues. The V end was cut by 0 bases, the J end by 9 bases, with 6 bases between. Germline V gene lookup returns CDR1 KGHSH and CDR2 LQKENI. CDR3 bases: TGTGCCAGCTCACCACCCGGGGGTGAGCAGTTCTTC. Protein product: CASSPPGGEQFF.

The J gene is TRBJ1-5, the V gene TRBV27, with TRBD1 identical over 11 bases. The CDR3 is 13 amino acids. The V segment lost 8 bases and the J segment 4 bases; nucleotides outside the gene matches: 1. CDR1 and CDR2 from the germline V gene are MNHEY and SMNVEV (reference sequence). The CDR3 spells CASGQGANQPQHF. DNA of the CDR3: TGTGCCAGCGGACAGGGGGCGAATCAGCCCCAGCATTTT.

This chain links TRBV9 with TRBJ1-1; D may be TRBD1 (6 bases). V was trimmed by 4 bases and J by 3 bases, leaving 10 bases between them. Germline V gene sequence: CDR1 SGDLS, CDR2 YYNGEE. The CDR3 has 13 amino acids. CDR3 region: CASSSRGYTEAFF. The CDR3 nucleotides read TGTGCCAGCAGCTCCAGGGGCTACACTGAAGCTTTCTTT.

J is TRBJ2-2 and V is TRBV5-5; a possible D gene is TRBD1 (5 bases). From germline, CDR1 is SGHKS and CDR2 YYEKEE (reference sequence). The CDR3 runs 16 residues. Trimming cost V 0 bases and J 6 bases, with 15 bases left between them. CDR3 in DNA: TGTGCCAGCAGCTTGGAGCCCAGGGTAGAGGCCGGGGAGCTGTTTTTT. Amino acids: CASSLEPRVEAGELFF.

This chain's CDR3 is CASSMEGTAGTPSGNTIYF. CDR3 nucleotides: TGTGCCAGCAGCATGGAGGGGACGGCCGGAACCCCTTCTGGAAACACCATATATTTT. The chain links TRBV21-1 to TRBJ1-3. TRBV21-1 is a recognized pseudogene. The CDR3 is 19 residues long.

There are a few counts of this clone. CDR3 bases: TGTGCCAGCAGTCCTGGACTTGCTGAAGCTTTCTTT. It specifies CASSPGLAEAFF. J is TRBJ1-1 and V is TRBV12-3 or TRBV12-4, with D uncertain. The CDR3 is made up of 12 amino acids. V lost 5 bases and J 6 bases, leaving 10 bases between the germline ends.

This CDR3 is CASSRDARGGYTF. The CDR3 DNA sequence: TGTGCCAGCAGTCGGGACGCCCGGGGGGGCTACACCTTC. This chain links TRBV27 with TRBJ1-2, with D possibly TRBD1 on 5 matching bases. Per germline, CDR1 MNHEY and CDR2 SMNVEV (reference sequence). V shed 5 bases and J shed 8 bases, with 15 bases lying between them. The CDR3 consists of 13 residues.

The chain recombines TRBV30 with TRBJ1-2; possible D gene TRBD1, 5 bases. With 4 bases removed from V and 5 bases from J, the gap between germline ends came to 11 bases. The CDR3 has 12 residues. Germline-derived CDR1 and CDR2 are GTSNPN and SVGIG (reference sequence). CDR3 nucleotides: TGTGCCTGGACAGGAGGGGCTTATGGCTACACCTTC. Protein product: CAWTGGAYGYTF.

The rearrangement joins TRBV5-4 to TRBJ1-2; D may be TRBD1 (5 bases). Trimming took off 0 bases at V and 2 bases at J, with 14 bases between the two ends. The CDR3 sequence is 16 residues long. Germline CDR1 reads SGHNT; CDR2 reads YYREEE (reference sequence). The CDR3: CASSLDSGHPNYGYTF. CDR3 DNA sequence: TGTGCCAGCAGCTTGGACTCCGGACACCCAAACTATGGCTACACCTTC. Full variable domain (remainder filled in from reference TRBV5-4 and TRBJ1-2): ETGVTQSPTHLIKTRGQQVTLRCSSQSGHNTVSWYQQALGQGPQFIFQYYREEENGRGNFPPRFSGLQFPNYSSELNVNALELDDSALYLCASSLDSGHPNYGYTFGSGTRLTVV.

This clone was counted only a few times. This chain connects TRBV16 to TRBJ1-1, with D uncertain. Trimming shortened V by 2 bases and J by 1 base, and 8 bases separated the two germline ends. The CDR3 is 14 amino acids. The germline CDR1 and CDR2 sequences are KGHSY and FQNENV. The CDR3 nucleotides are TGTGCCAGCAGCCAAGCACCGGGGAACACTGAAGCTTTCTTT. Translating it yields CASSQAPGNTEAFF. Using reference TRBV16 and TRBJ1-1 for the parts outside the CDR3, the full variable domain is GEEVAQTPKHLVRGEGQKAKLYCAPIKGHSYVFWYQQVLKNEFKFLISFQNENVFDETGMPKERFSAKCLPNSPCSLEIQATKLEDSAVYFCASSQAPGNTEAFFGQGTRLTVV.

This chain uses TRBV4-2 with TRBJ2-7; D possibly corresponds to TRBD2 (6 bases). With 0 bases removed from V and 6 bases from J, the gap between germline ends came to 15 bases. There are 15 residues in the CDR3. CDR1 LGHNA and CDR2 YNFKEQ come from the germline V gene. CDR3 sequence (DNA): TGTGCCAGCAGCCAAGATCAGGCTAGCGCGGGCGAGCAGTACTTC. This encodes CASSQDQASAGEQYF.

J is TRBJ2-3 and V is TRBV6-5; possible D gene TRBD2, 7 bases. CDR1 and CDR2 (germline): MNHEY, SVGAGI. The CDR3 loop spans 16 amino acids. V was trimmed by 4 bases and J by 4 bases, leaving 18 bases between them. The CDR3 sequence: CASSWEGGGFSDTQYF. Written as DNA, the CDR3 is TGTGCCAGCAGTTGGGAGGGGGGAGGTTTTTCAGATACGCAGTATTTT.

The chain uses TRBV9 and TRBJ2-2; 7 bases align to TRBD1. The CDR3 is 16 residues long. Germline-derived CDR1 and CDR2 are SGDLS and YYNGEE. V shed 3 bases, J shed 0 bases, and the junction held 5 bases outside the gene matches. In nucleotides, the CDR3 is TGTGCCAGCAGCGGATGGGACAGCTCGAACACCGGGGAGCTGTTTTTT. It encodes CASSGWDSSNTGELFF. The variable domain in full, completed from reference TRBV9 and TRBJ2-2, reads DSGVTQTPKHLITATGQRVTLRCSPRSGDLSVYWYQQSLDQGLQFLIQYYNGEERAKGNILERFSAQQFPDLHSELNLSSLELGDSALYFCASSGWDSSNTGELFFGEGSRLTVL.